This entry features one TCR beta chain sequence. The table came from immunoSEQ multiplex PCR; TCRdb's copy has only in-frame clones and leaves some out. Seen here are hundreds of thousands of clones, about four fifths observed once, and the top ten hold 7.4%. Treatment here: some 19 received Ad26.COV2.S at low or high dose, single or two shots; 5 received placebo; per-sample allocation not given. Vaccine and placebo recipients were sampled on day 63 after the first injection. This entry is derived from a study of Ad26.COV2.S vaccination and SARS-CoV-2 variants. On the study more broadly: Ad26.COV2.S given intramuscularly, once or twice 56 days apart.

After removal of 0 bases from V and 3 bases from J, the junction contained 1 base not matched to a gene. CDR3 length: 15 amino acids. CDR1 and CDR2 (germline): MNHEY, SVGAGI. The specimen was peripheral blood, collected in a trial of Ad26.COV2.S vaccine versus placebo. This sequence originates from a person aged 18-60 years who received the Ad26.COV2.S COVID-19 vaccine or a placebo. The chain has TRBV6-5 and TRBJ1-2; 10 bases are a match to TRBD1. CDR3 in amino acids: CASSYSGTGDYGYTF. In DNA form, the CDR3 reads TGTGCCAGCAGTTACTCAGGGACAGGGGACTATGGCTACACCTTC.